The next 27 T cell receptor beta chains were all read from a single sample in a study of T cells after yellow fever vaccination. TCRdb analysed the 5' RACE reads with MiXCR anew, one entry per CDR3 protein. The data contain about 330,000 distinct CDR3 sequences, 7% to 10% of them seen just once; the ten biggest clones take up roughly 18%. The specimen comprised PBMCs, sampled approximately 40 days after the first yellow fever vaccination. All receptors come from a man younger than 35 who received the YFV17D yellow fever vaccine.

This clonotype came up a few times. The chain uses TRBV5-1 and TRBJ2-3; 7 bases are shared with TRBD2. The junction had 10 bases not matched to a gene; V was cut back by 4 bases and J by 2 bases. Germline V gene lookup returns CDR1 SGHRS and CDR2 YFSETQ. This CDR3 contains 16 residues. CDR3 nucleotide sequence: TGCGCCAGCAGCCTTCAGACTAGCAGACTCACAGATACGCAGTATTTT. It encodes CASSLQTSRLTDTQYF.

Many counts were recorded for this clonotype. The CDR3 loop reads CASSFVGGGAFETQYF. The CDR3 coding sequence is TGTGCCAGCAGTTTCGTGGGTGGGGGGGCCTTTGAGACCCAGTACTTC. The chain couples TRBV12-3 or TRBV12-4 to TRBJ2-5; D perhaps matches TRBD2 (7 bases). V gave up 3 bases and J gave up 5 bases, with 19 bases separating them. CDR3 size: 16 residues.

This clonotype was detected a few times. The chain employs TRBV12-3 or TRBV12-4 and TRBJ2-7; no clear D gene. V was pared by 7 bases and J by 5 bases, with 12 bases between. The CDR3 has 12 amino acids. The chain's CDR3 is CASTLLGHEQYF. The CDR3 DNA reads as TGTGCCAGCACCCTCCTTGGGCACGAGCAGTACTTC.

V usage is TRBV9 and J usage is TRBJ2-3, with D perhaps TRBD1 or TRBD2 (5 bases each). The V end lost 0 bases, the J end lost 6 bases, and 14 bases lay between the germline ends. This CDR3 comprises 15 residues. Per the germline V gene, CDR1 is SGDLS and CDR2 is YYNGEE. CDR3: CASSVDRGEGDTQYF. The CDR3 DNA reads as TGTGCCAGCAGCGTAGATAGGGGAGAGGGGGATACGCAGTATTTT.

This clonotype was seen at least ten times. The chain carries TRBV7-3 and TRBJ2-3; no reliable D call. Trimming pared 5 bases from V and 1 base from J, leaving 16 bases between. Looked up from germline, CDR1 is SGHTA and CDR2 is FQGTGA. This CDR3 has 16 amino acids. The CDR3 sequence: CASSPYGAAGTDTQYF. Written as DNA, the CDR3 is TGTGCCAGCAGCCCTTATGGAGCCGCAGGCACAGATACGCAGTATTTT.

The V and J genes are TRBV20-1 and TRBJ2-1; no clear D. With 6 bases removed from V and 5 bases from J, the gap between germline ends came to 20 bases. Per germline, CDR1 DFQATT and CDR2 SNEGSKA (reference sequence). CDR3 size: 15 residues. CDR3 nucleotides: TGCAGTGCAAGATCCCCGTCGACCACTCACAATGAGCAGTTCTTC. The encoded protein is CSARSPSTTHNEQFF.

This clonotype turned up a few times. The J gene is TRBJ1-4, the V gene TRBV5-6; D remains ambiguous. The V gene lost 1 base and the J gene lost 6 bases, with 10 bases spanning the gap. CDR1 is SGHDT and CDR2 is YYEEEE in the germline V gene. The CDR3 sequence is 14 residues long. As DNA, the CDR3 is TGTGCCAGCAGCTTGTACGGGGTTGATGAAAAACTGTTTTTT. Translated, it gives CASSLYGVDEKLFF.

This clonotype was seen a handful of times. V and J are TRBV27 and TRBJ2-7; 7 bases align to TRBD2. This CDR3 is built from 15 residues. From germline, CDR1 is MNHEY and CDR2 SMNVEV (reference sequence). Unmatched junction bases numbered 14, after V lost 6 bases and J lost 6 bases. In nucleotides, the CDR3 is TGTGCCAGCAGACCTATTGGGGGAGGGAAAAGCGAGCAGTACTTC. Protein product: CASRPIGGGKSEQYF.

The CDR3 sequence is CASSFGGGLAAITETQYF. Here the CDR3 DNA reads TGTGCCAGCAGTTTTGGGGGGGGACTAGCGGCGATCACGGAGACCCAGTACTTC. The V gene is TRBV12-3 or TRBV12-4, the J gene TRBJ2-5, with 11 bases aligning to TRBD2. V shed 3 bases and J 5 bases; nucleotides not matched to a gene: 14. There are 18 residues in the CDR3.

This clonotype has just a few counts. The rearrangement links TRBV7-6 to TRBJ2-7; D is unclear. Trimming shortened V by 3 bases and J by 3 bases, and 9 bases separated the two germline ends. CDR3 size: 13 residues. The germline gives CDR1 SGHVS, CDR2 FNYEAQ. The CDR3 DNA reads TGTGCCAGCAGCTTTGAGCCGAACTACGAGCAGTACTTC. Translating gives CASSFEPNYEQYF.

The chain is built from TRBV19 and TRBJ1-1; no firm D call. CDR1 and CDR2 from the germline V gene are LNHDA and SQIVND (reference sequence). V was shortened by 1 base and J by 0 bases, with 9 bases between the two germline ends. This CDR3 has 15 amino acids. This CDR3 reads CASSIGSGMNTEAFF. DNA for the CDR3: TGTGCCAGTAGTATAGGCTCGGGGATGAACACTGAAGCTTTCTTT.

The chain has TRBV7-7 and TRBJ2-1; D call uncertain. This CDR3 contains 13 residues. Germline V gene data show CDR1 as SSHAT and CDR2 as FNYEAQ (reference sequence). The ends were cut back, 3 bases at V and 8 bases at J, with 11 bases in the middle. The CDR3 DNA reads TGTGCCAGCAGCTTCCAACCTGGGGATGAGCAGTTCTTC. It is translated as CASSFQPGDEQFF. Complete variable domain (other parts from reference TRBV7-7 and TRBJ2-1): GAGVSQSPRYKVTKRGQDVTLRCDPISSHATLYWYQQALGQGPEFLTYFNYEAQPDKSGLPSDRFSAERPEGSISTLTIQRTEQRDSAMYRCASSFQPGDEQFFGPGTRLTVL.

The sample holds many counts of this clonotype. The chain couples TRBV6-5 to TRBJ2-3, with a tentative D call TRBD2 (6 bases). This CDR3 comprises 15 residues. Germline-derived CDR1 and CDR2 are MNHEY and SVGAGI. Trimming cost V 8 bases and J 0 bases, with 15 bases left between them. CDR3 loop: CASRLGVTSTDTQYF. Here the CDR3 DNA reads TGTGCCAGCCGACTAGGGGTGACTAGCACAGATACGCAGTATTTT.

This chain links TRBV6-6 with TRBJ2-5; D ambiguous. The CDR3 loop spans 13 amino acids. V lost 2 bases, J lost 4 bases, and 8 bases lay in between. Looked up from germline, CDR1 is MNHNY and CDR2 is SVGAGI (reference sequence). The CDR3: CASSYEIGETQYF. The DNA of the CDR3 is TGTGCCAGCAGTTACGAGATCGGAGAGACCCAGTACTTC.

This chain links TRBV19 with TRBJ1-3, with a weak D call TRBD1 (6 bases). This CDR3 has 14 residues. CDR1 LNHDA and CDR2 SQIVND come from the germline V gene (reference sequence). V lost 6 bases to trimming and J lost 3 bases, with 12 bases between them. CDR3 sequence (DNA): TGTGCCAGTAGGCGGACAGAGGGTGGAAACACCATATATTTT. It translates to CASRRTEGGNTIYF. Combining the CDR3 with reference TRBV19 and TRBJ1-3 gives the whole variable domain DGGITQSPKYLFRKEGQNVTLSCEQNLNHDAMYWYRQDPGQGLRLIYYSQIVNDFQKGDIAEGYSVSREKKESFPLTVTSAQKNPTAFYLCASRRTEGGNTIYFGEGSWLTVV.

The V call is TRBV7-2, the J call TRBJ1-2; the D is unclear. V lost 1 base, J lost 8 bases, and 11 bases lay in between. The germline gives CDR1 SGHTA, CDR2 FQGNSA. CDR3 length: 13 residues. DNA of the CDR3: TGTGCCAGCAGCTTAGTAGGCGAGGACGGCTACACCTTC. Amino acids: CASSLVGEDGYTF.

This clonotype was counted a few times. CDR3 protein: CASSYRRGYTF. The DNA for the CDR3 is TGTGCCAGCAGTTACAGGCGCGGCTACACCTTC. V and J are TRBV6-2 or TRBV6-3 and TRBJ1-2; no firm D call. The CDR3 covers 11 residues. In germline, CDR1 is MNHEY, CDR2 SVGEGT. V was clipped by 2 bases and J by 8 bases, with 6 bases between them.

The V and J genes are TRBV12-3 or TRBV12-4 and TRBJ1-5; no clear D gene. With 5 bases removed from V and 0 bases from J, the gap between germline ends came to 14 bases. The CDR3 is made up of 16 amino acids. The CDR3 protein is CASSRMTAVSNQPQHF. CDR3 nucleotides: TGTGCCAGCAGTAGAATGACGGCGGTTAGCAATCAGCCCCAGCATTTT.

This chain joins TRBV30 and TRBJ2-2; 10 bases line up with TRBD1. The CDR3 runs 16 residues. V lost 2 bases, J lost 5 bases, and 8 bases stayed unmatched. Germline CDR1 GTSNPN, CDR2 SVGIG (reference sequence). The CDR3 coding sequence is TGTGCCTGGAGTCCGAAAGGGGACAGGGGAACCGGGGAGCTGTTTTTT. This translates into CAWSPKGDRGTGELFF.

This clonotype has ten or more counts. The chain's CDR3 is CASSYSTSGGIGELFF. The CDR3 region has the DNA TGTGCCAGCAGTTACTCGACTAGCGGGGGAATCGGGGAGCTGTTTTTT. The gene calls are TRBV6-2 or TRBV6-3 and TRBJ2-2, with 12 bases identical to TRBD2. The junction had 3 bases not matched to a gene; V was cut back by 0 bases and J by 7 bases. The CDR3 loop spans 16 amino acids. Per germline, CDR1 MNHEY and CDR2 SVGEGT.

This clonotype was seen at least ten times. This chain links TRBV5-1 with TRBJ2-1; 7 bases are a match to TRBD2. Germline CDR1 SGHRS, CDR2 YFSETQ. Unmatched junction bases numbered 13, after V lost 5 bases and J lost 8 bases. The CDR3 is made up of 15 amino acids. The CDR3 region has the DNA TGCGCCAGCAGTTTTGCACGAGCGGGGAGGGATGAGCAGTTCTTC. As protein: CASSFARAGRDEQFF.

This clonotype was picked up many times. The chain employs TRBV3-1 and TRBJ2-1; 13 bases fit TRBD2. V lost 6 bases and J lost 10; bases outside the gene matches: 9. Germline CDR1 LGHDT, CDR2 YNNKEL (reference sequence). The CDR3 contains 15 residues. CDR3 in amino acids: CASSKLAGGRREQFF. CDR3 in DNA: TGTGCCAGCAGTAAACTAGCGGGGGGGCGGAGGGAGCAGTTCTTC.

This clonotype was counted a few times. CDR3 sequence: CASSIKRISQTFPGELFF. The CDR3 nucleotides read TGTGCCAGTAGTATTAAGCGAATTAGCCAGACGTTCCCCGGGGAGCTGTTTTTT. The chain combines TRBV19 with TRBJ2-2, with D hard to call. The CDR3 runs 18 residues. CDR1 LNHDA and CDR2 SQIVND come from the germline V gene (reference sequence). Trimming stripped 3 bases from V and 6 bases from J, with 23 bases between.

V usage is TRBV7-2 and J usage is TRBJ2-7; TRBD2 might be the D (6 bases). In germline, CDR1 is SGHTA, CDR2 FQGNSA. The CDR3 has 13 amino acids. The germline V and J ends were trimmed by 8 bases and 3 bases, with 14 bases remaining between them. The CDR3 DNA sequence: TGTGCCAGCGGCGGGACGGCCGTCTACGAGCAGTACTTC. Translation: CASGGTAVYEQYF.

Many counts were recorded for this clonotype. The CDR3: CASSLLVDQPQHF. The CDR3 region has the DNA TGTGCCAGCAGTTTGCTAGTGGATCAGCCCCAGCATTTT. The chain is built from TRBV12-3 or TRBV12-4 and TRBJ1-5; no clear D gene. Trimming left V 3 bases short and J 5 bases short, with 8 bases between. The CDR3 covers 13 residues.

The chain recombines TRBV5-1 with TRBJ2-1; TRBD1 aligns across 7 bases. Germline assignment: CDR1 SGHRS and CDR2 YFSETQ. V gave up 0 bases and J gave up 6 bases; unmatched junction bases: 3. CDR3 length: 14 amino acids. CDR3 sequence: CASSLADRANEQFF. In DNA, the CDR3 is TGCGCCAGCAGCTTGGCCGACAGGGCCAATGAGCAGTTCTTC.

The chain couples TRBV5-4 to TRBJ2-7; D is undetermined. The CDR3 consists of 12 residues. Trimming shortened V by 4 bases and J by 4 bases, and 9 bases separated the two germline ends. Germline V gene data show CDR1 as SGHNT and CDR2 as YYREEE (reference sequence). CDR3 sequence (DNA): TGTGCCAGCAGCAATGGTCTATACGAGCAGTACTTC. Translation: CASSNGLYEQYF.